The rows below give T cell receptor beta chains drawn from one sample of a study of shared clonotypes between healthy human individuals. Only in-frame clones appear in the TCRdb table, and some are missing; sequencing was by immunoSEQ multiplex PCR. The data show some 650,000 clones, roughly 97% seen once. Sample: naive CD4+ T cells sorted from blood. Receptor source: a woman aged 30 to 39 in good health. Each CDR3 is given with its conserved first and last residue. The order of the fields is J gene, V gene, D gene, clone size, CDR3 DNA, CDR3 protein. D genes are given only for firm matches. Size is omitted from some rows. Given values are once, few, many or a class for expanded clones.

j_gene: TRBJ2-5; v_gene: TRBV28; d_gene: TRBD1; abundance: .; CDR3nt: TGTGCCAGCAGTTCGGGACAGGGAGAGACCCAGTACTTC; CDR3aa: CASSSGQGETQYF
j_gene: TRBJ2-7; v_gene: TRBV6-1; d_gene: TRBD2; abundance: .; CDR3nt: TGTGCCAGCAGTGGCCCTAGCGGAGGGACCTACGAGCAGTACTTC; CDR3aa: CASSGPSGGTYEQYF
j_gene: TRBJ2-5; v_gene: TRBV5-1; d_gene: .; abundance: .; CDR3nt: TGCGCCAGCAGCTTGGTAGCAGAAGAGACCCAGTACTTC; CDR3aa: CASSLVAEETQYF
j_gene: TRBJ1-2; v_gene: TRBV4-1; d_gene: TRBD1; abundance: .; CDR3nt: TGCGCCAGCAGCCAAGCGGGACAGGGGGTTAACTATGGCTACACCTTC; CDR3aa: CASSQAGQGVNYGYTF
j_gene: TRBJ2-1; v_gene: TRBV6-1; d_gene: TRBD2; abundance: .; CDR3nt: TGTGCCAGCAGTGAAGCCCGACGGGAGGGCCTTGAGCAGTTCTTC; CDR3aa: CASSEARREGLEQFF
j_gene: TRBJ2-4; v_gene: TRBV4-1; d_gene: .; abundance: .; CDR3nt: TGCGCCAGCAGCCAAGTTTTATCAGCCAAGGAGTACTTC; CDR3aa: CASSQVLSAKEYF
j_gene: TRBJ1-3; v_gene: TRBV28; d_gene: .; abundance: .; CDR3nt: TGTGCCTCCAACCCACCGGGCCCGAGGCGAAACACCATATATTTT; CDR3aa: CASNPPGPRRNTIYF
j_gene: TRBJ2-1; v_gene: TRBV2; d_gene: TRBD1; abundance: .; CDR3nt: TGTGCCAGCAGCCGTTCCGGACAGGGTGGCAATGAGCAGTTCTTC; CDR3aa: CASSRSGQGGNEQFF
j_gene: TRBJ1-1; v_gene: TRBV2; d_gene: .; abundance: .; CDR3nt: TGTGCCAGCAGTGAAAGGGGTAGTGGGGTGCATGCTTTCTTT; CDR3aa: CASSERGSGVHAFF
j_gene: TRBJ2-3; v_gene: TRBV7-8; d_gene: TRBD2; abundance: .; CDR3nt: TGTGCCAGCAGCCCCCGTCGGACTAGCGCATATACGCAGTATTTT; CDR3aa: CASSPRRTSAYTQYF
j_gene: TRBJ2-7; v_gene: TRBV10-3; d_gene: .; abundance: .; CDR3nt: TGTGCCATCTCGGGCGAAGTCCTAGCCCAAAACAGTACCTACGAGCAGTACTTC; CDR3aa: CAISGEVLAQNSTYEQYF
j_gene: TRBJ1-5; v_gene: TRBV28; d_gene: TRBD1; abundance: .; CDR3nt: TGTGCCAGCAGTTCGGGACAGGGGGATCAGCCCCAGCATTTT; CDR3aa: CASSSGQGDQPQHF
j_gene: TRBJ1-5; v_gene: TRBV19; d_gene: .; abundance: .; CDR3nt: TGTGCCAGTGGACAGTTCAATAGCAATCAGCCCCAGCATTTT; CDR3aa: CASGQFNSNQPQHF
j_gene: TRBJ2-2; v_gene: TRBV7-9; d_gene: .; abundance: .; CDR3nt: TGTGCCAGCAGCGTGCGACTTGGTTCTACCGGGGAGCTGTTTTTT; CDR3aa: CASSVRLGSTGELFF
j_gene: TRBJ2-7; v_gene: TRBV7-9; d_gene: .; abundance: once; CDR3nt: TGTGCCAGCAGCCACCAGGGTCGGGGCTCCGAGCAGTACTTC; CDR3aa: CASSHQGRGSEQYF
j_gene: TRBJ2-3; v_gene: TRBV27; d_gene: .; abundance: .; CDR3nt: TGTGCCAGCCGCAGCCCATCGGGAGCGGTAGATACGCAGTATTTT; CDR3aa: CASRSPSGAVDTQYF
j_gene: TRBJ2-1; v_gene: TRBV19; d_gene: TRBD1; abundance: .; CDR3nt: TGTGCCAGTAGTAGGAGATACGGGACAGGGGGTGTCAATGAGCAGTTCTTC; CDR3aa: CASSRRYGTGGVNEQFF
j_gene: TRBJ2-7; v_gene: TRBV5-4; d_gene: TRBD2; abundance: .; CDR3nt: TGTGCCAGCAGCCTTTCCGGGACTAGCGGCTACGAGCAGTACTTC; CDR3aa: CASSLSGTSGYEQYF
j_gene: TRBJ2-3; v_gene: TRBV5-1; d_gene: .; abundance: .; CDR3nt: TGCGCCAGCAGCTTGGCCGAACAGGGTCGGCCAGATACGCAGTATTTT; CDR3aa: CASSLAEQGRPDTQYF
j_gene: TRBJ1-5; v_gene: TRBV28; d_gene: .; abundance: .; CDR3nt: TGTGCCAGCAGTTTCGTTCAGACCAATCAGCCCCAGCATTTT; CDR3aa: CASSFVQTNQPQHF
j_gene: TRBJ2-1; v_gene: TRBV5-1; d_gene: .; abundance: .; CDR3nt: TGCGCCAGCAGCCCCAGAGTGGGGGGCGTAGGGAATGAGCAGTTCTTC; CDR3aa: CASSPRVGGVGNEQFF
j_gene: TRBJ1-1; v_gene: TRBV29-1; d_gene: .; abundance: .; CDR3nt: TGCAGCGCTGCCCGATACCGGAACACTGAAGCTTTCTTT; CDR3aa: CSAARYRNTEAFF
j_gene: TRBJ1-2; v_gene: TRBV6-4; d_gene: .; abundance: .; CDR3nt: TGTGCCAGCAGTGCCGGGGCTGGGTTCTATGGCTACACCTTC; CDR3aa: CASSAGAGFYGYTF
j_gene: TRBJ2-7; v_gene: TRBV28; d_gene: .; abundance: .; CDR3nt: TGTGCCAGCAGTTTAGGAGCGATCTACGAGCAGTACTTC; CDR3aa: CASSLGAIYEQYF
j_gene: TRBJ2-7; v_gene: TRBV14; d_gene: TRBD2; abundance: once; CDR3nt: TGTGCCAGCAGCCCCGACAGGCGAGGGGCTAGCGGGAGCTCCTACGAGCAGTACTTC; CDR3aa: CASSPDRRGASGSSYEQYF
j_gene: TRBJ2-1; v_gene: TRBV5-1; d_gene: .; abundance: .; CDR3nt: TGCGCCAGCAGCCCCCCAGGGGATTCCTACAATGAGCAGTTCTTC; CDR3aa: CASSPPGDSYNEQFF
j_gene: TRBJ2-3; v_gene: TRBV14; d_gene: .; abundance: .; CDR3nt: TGTGCCAGCAGCTTCAGCGGGTCTAGCACAGATACGCAGTATTTT; CDR3aa: CASSFSGSSTDTQYF
j_gene: TRBJ2-1; v_gene: TRBV5-1; d_gene: TRBD2; abundance: .; CDR3nt: TGCGCCAGCAGCTCGGGACTAGCGGGAGAGACGTTCTTC; CDR3aa: CASSSGLAGETFF
j_gene: TRBJ2-5; v_gene: TRBV7-2; d_gene: TRBD2; abundance: once; CDR3nt: TGTGCCAGCAGCTTAGCCCTAGCGGGCGAGACCCAGTACTTC; CDR3aa: CASSLALAGETQYF
j_gene: TRBJ1-2; v_gene: TRBV28; d_gene: .; abundance: .; CDR3nt: TGTGCCAGCAGTCCGCATTTCCCGCAGCCTGACTACACCTTC; CDR3aa: CASSPHFPQPDYTF
j_gene: TRBJ2-5; v_gene: TRBV10-3; d_gene: TRBD2; abundance: once; CDR3nt: TGTGCCATCAGTGAGTGGGGACTAGCGGGAGATCGTGAGACCCAGTACTTC; CDR3aa: CAISEWGLAGDRETQYF
j_gene: TRBJ2-1; v_gene: TRBV5-1; d_gene: TRBD1; abundance: .; CDR3nt: TGCGCCAGCAGCTTGGTCTCGGACAGGGGAACGGGTAATGAGCAGTTCTTC; CDR3aa: CASSLVSDRGTGNEQFF
j_gene: TRBJ2-7; v_gene: TRBV11-3; d_gene: .; abundance: .; CDR3nt: TGTGCCAGCAGCTTAGGCCCTTCTGGCGAGCAGTACTTC; CDR3aa: CASSLGPSGEQYF
j_gene: TRBJ1-2; v_gene: TRBV27; d_gene: .; abundance: .; CDR3nt: TGTGCCAGCAGTTTATCGTCAGGGGTCAGGGGAGACGGCTACACCTTC; CDR3aa: CASSLSSGVRGDGYTF
j_gene: TRBJ1-6; v_gene: TRBV10-3; d_gene: .; abundance: .; CDR3nt: TGTGCCATCGGATCGGACACTTCGAATTCACCCCTCCACTTT; CDR3aa: CAIGSDTSNSPLHF
j_gene: TRBJ1-1; v_gene: TRBV28; d_gene: .; abundance: .; CDR3nt: TGTGCCAGCAGCCGGGGATCGGGGGCTTTCTTT; CDR3aa: CASSRGSGAFF
j_gene: TRBJ2-7; v_gene: TRBV28; d_gene: TRBD2; abundance: .; CDR3nt: TGTGCCAGCAGACCAAGCGGGAGAGTTAACGAGCAGTACTTC; CDR3aa: CASRPSGRVNEQYF
j_gene: TRBJ2-5; v_gene: TRBV27; d_gene: TRBD2; abundance: .; CDR3nt: TGTGCCAGCAGCCGACTAGCGGCCCAAGAGACCCAGTACTTC; CDR3aa: CASSRLAAQETQYF
j_gene: TRBJ2-7; v_gene: TRBV18; d_gene: TRBD1; abundance: .; CDR3nt: TGTGCCAGCTCACTTGCCTCGACAGGGTACGAGCAGTACTTC; CDR3aa: CASSLASTGYEQYF
j_gene: TRBJ2-7; v_gene: TRBV28; d_gene: .; abundance: .; CDR3nt: TGTGCCAGCAGTTTGGGCTACGAGCAGTACTTC; CDR3aa: CASSLGYEQYF
j_gene: TRBJ2-5; v_gene: TRBV9; d_gene: TRBD2; abundance: .; CDR3nt: TGTGCCAGCAGCACCCAAGCGGGAGGGCAGTTGGAGACCCAGTACTTC; CDR3aa: CASSTQAGGQLETQYF
j_gene: TRBJ2-1; v_gene: TRBV11-2; d_gene: TRBD2; abundance: .; CDR3nt: TGTGCCAGCAGCTTAGTCCTGGCGGGAGGAGGCAATGAGCAGTTCTTC; CDR3aa: CASSLVLAGGGNEQFF
j_gene: TRBJ2-2; v_gene: TRBV6-1; d_gene: .; abundance: .; CDR3nt: TGTGCCAGCAGCCGGGACCCAAACACCGGGGAGCTGTTTTTT; CDR3aa: CASSRDPNTGELFF
j_gene: TRBJ2-7; v_gene: TRBV28; d_gene: .; abundance: .; CDR3nt: TGTGCCAGCAGCTCCGTGGGACCCGAGCAGTACTTC; CDR3aa: CASSSVGPEQYF